Presented here are 4 T cell receptor beta chains from one specimen sequenced in a study of blood T cell repertoires in COVID-19. Profiled with immunoSEQ multiplex PCR; TCRdb holds only in-frame clones, not every one. The sample lists 90,000 to 150,000 clones; over 65% were seen once. Sequencing input: peripheral blood. All receptors derive from a man between 65 and 85 years old with acute or convalescent COVID-19.

The rearrangement links TRBV12-3 or TRBV12-4 to TRBJ1-4, with a weak D call TRBD1 (5 bases). V gave up 6 bases and J gave up 8 bases, with 13 bases separating them. This CDR3 region has 13 residues. In nucleotides, the CDR3 is TGTGCCAGCAGCTTATCGGGGGGAGAAAAACTGTTTTTT. Protein sequence: CASSLSGGEKLFF.

This chain joins TRBV18 and TRBJ1-4; D is unresolved. Per the germline V gene, CDR1 is KGHSH and CDR2 is LQKENI. The CDR3 runs to 15 residues. V lost 6 bases and J 1 base, leaving 12 bases between the germline ends. The CDR3 spells CASSPRGGTNEKLFF. The DNA of the CDR3 is TGTGCCAGCTCCCCCAGAGGAGGAACTAATGAAAAACTGTTTTTT.

The chain employs TRBV6-5 and TRBJ1-3, with 9 bases fitting TRBD1. The V and J ends lost 6 bases and 2 bases, in that order; junction bases with no gene match: 5. Germline V gives CDR1 MNHEY, CDR2 SVGAGI. CDR3 length: 15 residues. The CDR3 DNA reads as TGTGCCAGCAGATCAACAGGGGGCGCTGGAAACACCATATATTTT. As protein: CASRSTGGAGNTIYF.

This rearrangement joins TRBV19 to TRBJ2-2, with D uncertain. The V end lost 3 bases, the J end lost 6 bases, and 14 bases lay between the germline ends. The CDR3 totals 15 residues. The germline gives CDR1 LNHDA, CDR2 SQIVND (reference sequence). CDR3 loop: CASSIGRYHAGELFF. The CDR3 DNA follows: TGTGCCAGTAGTATTGGTCGCTATCACGCCGGGGAGCTGTTTTTT.